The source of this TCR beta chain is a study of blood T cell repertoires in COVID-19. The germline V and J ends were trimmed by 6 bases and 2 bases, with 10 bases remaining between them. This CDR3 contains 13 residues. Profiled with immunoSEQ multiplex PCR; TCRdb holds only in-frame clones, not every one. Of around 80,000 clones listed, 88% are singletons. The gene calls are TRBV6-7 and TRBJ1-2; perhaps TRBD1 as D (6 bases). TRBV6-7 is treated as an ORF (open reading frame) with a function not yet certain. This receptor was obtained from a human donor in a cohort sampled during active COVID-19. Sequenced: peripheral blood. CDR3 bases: TGTGCCAGCAGCCGCAGGGGCAACTATGGCTACACCTTC. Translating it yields CASSRRGNYGYTF.